Following are 30 T cell receptor beta chains from one sample sequenced in a study of shared clonotypes between healthy human individuals. Sequencing was performed with immunoSEQ multiplex PCR; in TCRdb, only in-frame clones are kept and a portion is missing. This sample has almost 750,000 clones, with 72% found just once. What was sequenced was memory CD4+ T cells sorted from blood. Subset given: CD45RA-negative fraction. The receptors come from a woman aged 30 to 39 in good health.

The chain couples TRBV23-1 to TRBJ1-5; the match to TRBD1 covers 8 bases. TRBV23-1 is classed as an ORF, of uncertain function. V dropped 4 bases and J dropped 4; count of bases not matched to a gene: 9. This CDR3 is built from 16 residues. CDR3 region: CASSLGTGSSNQPQHF. The CDR3 DNA reads as TGCGCCAGCAGTCTTGGGACAGGCTCGTCTAATCAGCCCCAGCATTTT.

CDR3 sequence reads: CASSIRGYNQPQHF. CDR3 in DNA: TGTGCCAGCAGCATCCGGGGCTACAATCAGCCCCAGCATTTT. The chain has TRBV5-4 and TRBJ1-5; D is possibly TRBD1 (5 bases). V shed 4 bases and J shed 3 bases, with 11 bases lying between them. The CDR3 has 14 amino acids. Germline assignment: CDR1 SGHNT and CDR2 YYREEE (reference sequence).

The V call is TRBV19, the J call TRBJ2-7, with 16 bases lining up with TRBD2. The trim removed 0 bases at V and 5 bases at J, leaving 10 bases unmatched. CDR3 length: 19 residues. Germline loops: CDR1 LNHDA, CDR2 SQIVND (reference sequence). The CDR3 DNA sequence: TGTGCCAGTAGTATAGATGGACCGGGACTAGCGGGAGGGGGCGACGAGCAGTACTTC. Translated, it gives CASSIDGPGLAGGGDEQYF.

The genes are TRBV28 and TRBJ1-1, with D tentatively TRBD1 (5 bases). The CDR3 spans 14 residues. Germline V gene sequence: CDR1 MDHEN, CDR2 SYDVKM. Trimming took off 3 bases at V and 11 bases at J, with 19 bases between the two ends. The CDR3, as DNA: TGTGCCAGCAGTTTCCACTCGGGGCCGAGAGCTGCTTTCTTT. Encoded protein: CASSFHSGPRAAFF. Complete variable domain (other parts from reference TRBV28 and TRBJ1-1): DVKVTQSSRYLVKRTGEKVFLECVQDMDHENMFWYRQDPGLGLRLIYFSYDVKMKEKGDIPEGYSVSREKKERFSLILESASTNQTSMYLCASSFHSGPRAAFFGQGTRLTVV.

This clone has only one observation. This chain uses TRBV7-9 with TRBJ1-2; 7 bases match TRBD1. V gave up 5 bases and J gave up 8 bases; unmatched junction bases: 5. The CDR3 is 12 amino acids. CDR1 and CDR2 from the germline V gene are SEHNR and FQNEAQ (reference sequence). The DNA of the CDR3 is TGTGCCAGCAGCGACAGGGATTGCGGCTACACCTTC. Translated: CASSDRDCGYTF.

V usage is TRBV5-1 and J usage is TRBJ2-5, with D uncertain. V was cut by 4 bases and J by 12 bases, with 16 bases left in between. Germline V CDR1 and CDR2: SGHRS, YFSETQ. CDR3 length: 12 residues. The CDR3 nucleotides read TGCGCCAGCAGCCCGTCTGGCTCCTGGGAGTACTTC. It translates to CASSPSGSWEYF.

This chain joins TRBV5-1 and TRBJ2-7; 11 bases match TRBD2. V dropped 1 base and J dropped 1; count of bases not matched to a gene: 7. The V gene's germline CDR1 is SGHRS and CDR2 YFSETQ. This CDR3 region has 17 residues. CDR3 DNA: TGCGCCAGCAGCTTGTTGGTAGCGGGAGGGCCTTCCTACGAGCAGTACTTC. Protein sequence: CASSLLVAGGPSYEQYF.

The chain carries TRBV7-7 and TRBJ2-5; the D gene is possibly TRBD2 (7 bases). This CDR3 has 14 amino acids. Germline-derived CDR1 and CDR2 are SSHAT and FNYEAQ (reference sequence). V was clipped by 3 bases and J by 5 bases, with 13 bases between them. The CDR3: CASSLGGRAETQYF. The CDR3 DNA sequence: TGTGCCAGCAGCTTGGGGGGGCGCGCGGAGACCCAGTACTTC.

The chain uses TRBV6-6 and TRBJ2-7, with a possible D match to TRBD1 (6 bases). There are 12 residues in the CDR3. Germline values: CDR1 MNHNY, CDR2 SVGAGI (reference sequence). The V end lost 6 bases, the J end lost 3 bases, and 9 bases lay between the germline ends. This chain's CDR3 is CASRSDSYEQYF. The CDR3 region has the DNA TGTGCCAGCAGATCGGACAGCTACGAGCAGTACTTC.

The V gene is TRBV7-9, the J gene TRBJ1-1, with D unresolved. Between the trimmed V and J ends, which lost 5 bases and 1 base, there was a span of 8 bases. The CDR3 has 13 residues. From germline, CDR1 is SEHNR and CDR2 FQNEAQ (reference sequence). The CDR3 DNA is TGTGCCAGCAGCCGGATACAGAACACTGAAGCTTTCTTT. Translated: CASSRIQNTEAFF.

V usage is TRBV28 and J usage is TRBJ2-3; a weak D match, TRBD2 (7 bases). CDR3 length: 15 amino acids. Trimming removed 6 bases from V and 2 bases from J, with 15 bases in between. Germline V gene lookup returns CDR1 MDHEN and CDR2 SYDVKM. CDR3 sequence reads: CASSESGTHTDTQYF. CDR3 DNA: TGTGCCAGCAGCGAGAGCGGGACACACACAGATACGCAGTATTTT.

The V call is TRBV7-3, the J call TRBJ2-5; 8 bases map to TRBD2. J gave up 5 bases and V 5 bases, and 4 bases lay outside the gene matches. In germline, CDR1 is SGHTA, CDR2 FQGTGA. The CDR3 loop spans 13 amino acids. The CDR3 is CASSRSGAETQYF. The DNA for the CDR3 is TGTGCCAGCAGCCGTAGCGGGGCCGAGACCCAGTACTTC.

The chain employs TRBV11-2 and TRBJ2-7; D not resolved. This CDR3 comprises 14 residues. V lost 1 base and J lost 2, with 9 bases in between. Germline lookup yields CDR1 SGHAT and CDR2 FQNNGV. CDR3 nucleotide sequence: TGTGCCAGCAGCTTAGGGACGGCGACCTACGAGCAGTACTTC. The encoded protein is CASSLGTATYEQYF. The variable domain in full, completed from reference TRBV11-2 and TRBJ2-7, reads EAGVAQSPRYKIIEKRQSVAFWCNPISGHATLYWYQQILGQGPKLLIQFQNNGVVDDSQLPKDRFSAERLKGVDSTLKIQPAKLEDSAVYLCASSLGTATYEQYFGPGTRLTVT.

This chain joins TRBV6-1 and TRBJ2-1, with D possibly TRBD1 on 6 matching bases. The CDR3 runs 15 residues. V was shortened by 6 bases and J by 5 bases, with 17 bases between the two germline ends. CDR1 is MNHNS, CDR2 SASEGT, per germline. The CDR3 sequence: CASRAGIEGDNEQFF. Written as DNA, the CDR3 is TGTGCCAGCAGGGCCGGGATCGAGGGGGACAATGAGCAGTTCTTC.

The table lists this clone with a count of one. V and J are TRBV5-5 and TRBJ1-1; 7 bases are a match to TRBD1. Germline lookup yields CDR1 SGHKS and CDR2 YYEKEE (reference sequence). V lost 0 bases, J lost 7 bases, and 12 bases stayed unmatched. This CDR3 comprises 16 residues. DNA for the CDR3: TGTGCCAGCAGCTTGGCCCCCCTCGGAGGGGGCGGTGAAGCTTTCTTT. Its protein product is CASSLAPLGGGGEAFF.

V and J are TRBV6-1 and TRBJ1-2; 8 nucleotides align to TRBD1. The CDR3 runs 16 residues. Germline lookup yields CDR1 MNHNS and CDR2 SASEGT. V shed 2 bases, J shed 8 bases, and the junction held 13 bases outside the gene matches. The CDR3 DNA is TGTGCCAGCAGTGAACTAGCTCCGGGACAGGCAGGGGGCTACACCTTC. It is translated as CASSELAPGQAGGYTF.

V and J are TRBV7-9 and TRBJ2-2, with 11 bases lining up with TRBD2. This CDR3 has 15 amino acids. Germline V gene sequence: CDR1 SEHNR, CDR2 FQNEAQ (reference sequence). V was clipped by 1 base and J by 5 bases; unmatched bases: 0. This chain's CDR3 is CASSLGLAGTGELFF. CDR3 nucleotides: TGTGCCAGCAGCTTAGGACTAGCGGGGACCGGGGAGCTGTTTTTT.

This clone was counted at least ten times. The gene calls are TRBV30 and TRBJ1-5; D gene ambiguous. CDR1 is GTSNPN and CDR2 is SVGIG in the germline V gene (reference sequence). Trimming shortened V by 3 bases and J by 5 bases, and 11 bases separated the two germline ends. CDR3 length: 13 amino acids. The CDR3 reads CAWRRGGDQPQHF. The CDR3, as DNA: TGTGCCTGGAGAAGAGGTGGCGATCAGCCCCAGCATTTT.

The rearrangement uses TRBV27 and TRBJ1-5, with no clear D. CDR3 length: 10 amino acids. With 4 bases removed from V and 9 bases from J, the gap between germline ends came to 4 bases. From germline, CDR1 is MNHEY and CDR2 SMNVEV (reference sequence). CDR3 in amino acids: CASSCGPQHF. The CDR3 bases are TGTGCCAGCAGTTGTGGGCCCCAGCATTTT.

The chain employs TRBV25-1 and TRBJ2-3; TRBD2 matches at 14 bases. Germline CDR1 MGHDK, CDR2 SYGVNS. The CDR3 spans 18 residues. V gave up 3 bases and J gave up 0 bases; unmatched junction bases: 5. The CDR3 loop is CASSDLWTSGGSTDTQYF. The CDR3 bases are TGTGCCAGCAGTGACCTTTGGACTAGCGGGGGGAGCACAGATACGCAGTATTTT.

With regard to this clone: Within the sample, other DNA sequences also encode this same CDR3. The CDR3 sequence is CASSSGSSYNEQFF. In nucleotides, the CDR3 is TGTGCCAGCAGCTCGGGTAGCTCCTACAATGAGCAGTTCTTC. The chain joins TRBV11-2 to TRBJ2-1, with unresolved D. The CDR3 contains 14 residues. CDR1 and CDR2 from the germline V gene are SGHAT and FQNNGV. Trimming stripped 4 bases from V and 0 bases from J, with 7 bases between. The complete variable domain, with remaining parts taken from reference TRBV11-2 and TRBJ2-1, reads EAGVAQSPRYKIIEKRQSVAFWCNPISGHATLYWYQQILGQGPKLLIQFQNNGVVDDSQLPKDRFSAERLKGVDSTLKIQPAKLEDSAVYLCASSSGSSYNEQFFGPGTRLTVL.

The V and J genes are TRBV30 and TRBJ2-7; a possible D gene is TRBD2 (5 bases). The CDR3 extends over 13 amino acids. From germline, CDR1 is GTSNPN and CDR2 SVGIG (reference sequence). With 4 bases removed from V and 3 bases from J, the gap between germline ends came to 13 bases. CDR3 sequence: CAWMLRGNYEQYF. Written as DNA, the CDR3 is TGTGCCTGGATGCTTAGAGGGAACTACGAGCAGTACTTC.

The CDR3 DNA sequence: TGTGCCACCAGCAGAGGACAGGTTAGACTCTCTGGGGCCAACGTCCTGACTTTC. Its translation: CATSRGQVRLSGANVLTF. The V call is TRBV15, the J call TRBJ2-6, with TRBD1 as a possible D gene (6 bases). The CDR3 sequence is 18 residues long. V lost 1 base, J lost 0 bases, and 13 bases lay in between. Germline CDR1 reads LNHNV; CDR2 reads YYDKDF (reference sequence).

The V call is TRBV28, the J call TRBJ1-1; D is undetermined. CDR1 and CDR2 (germline): MDHEN, SYDVKM. Trimming removed 4 bases from V and 12 bases from J, with 18 bases in between. The CDR3 sequence is 13 residues long. The CDR3 DNA is TGTGCCAGCAGTTCCCTGCCCCTTGGCGGTTCTTTCTTT. It codes for CASSSLPLGGSFF.

Points on this clone: A far larger clone is only one base removed, so a read error is likely. The chain uses TRBV10-3 and TRBJ1-2; 8 nucleotides match TRBD1. The CDR3 contains 14 residues. The germline CDR1 and CDR2 sequences are ENHRY and SYGVKD. CDR3 DNA: TGTGCCAGCAGTGAAGGATGGCAGGGGGCTGGCTACGCCTTC. It is translated as CASSEGWQGAGYAF.

In its sample, this clone was seen once. The CDR3 region is CASSVGARQNLVNTGELFF. The CDR3 nucleotides are TGTGCCAGCAGCGTAGGTGCCCGGCAAAATTTGGTGAACACCGGGGAGCTGTTTTTT. The rearrangement joins TRBV9 to TRBJ2-2, with D unresolved. With 0 bases removed from V and 1 base from J, the gap between germline ends came to 19 bases. The germline V gene encodes CDR1 SGDLS and CDR2 YYNGEE. CDR3 length: 19 residues.

The chain links TRBV19 to TRBJ1-4, with 7 bases aligning to TRBD1. V shed 4 bases, J shed 8 bases, and the junction held 7 bases outside the gene matches. Per the germline V gene, CDR1 is LNHDA and CDR2 is SQIVND (reference sequence). The CDR3 is made up of 14 amino acids. In nucleotides, the CDR3 is TGTGCCAGTAGTACCTCAGGGGGAGAAGAAAAACTGTTTTTT. Protein sequence: CASSTSGGEEKLFF.

The chain recombines TRBV28 with TRBJ2-5; the D gene could be TRBD1 or TRBD2 (5 bases each). Trimming pared 6 bases from V and 1 base from J, leaving 15 bases between. There are 15 residues in the CDR3. From germline, CDR1 is MDHEN and CDR2 SYDVKM. CDR3 DNA: TGTGCCAGCAGATCACAACCGGGACGCCAAGAGACCCAGTACTTC. Encoded protein: CASRSQPGRQETQYF.

The gene calls are TRBV6-1 and TRBJ2-2; D is perhaps TRBD1 (6 bases). The CDR3 length is 14 residues. The germline gives CDR1 MNHNS, CDR2 SASEGT. Trimming shortened V by 7 bases and J by 6 bases, and 15 bases separated the two germline ends. In DNA, the CDR3 is TGTGCCAGCATCCTGATACAGGGTGCCGGGGAGCTGTTTTTT. Protein: CASILIQGAGELFF.

This chain links TRBV27 with TRBJ1-2, with D unresolved. The germline CDR1 and CDR2 sequences are MNHEY and SMNVEV (reference sequence). The CDR3 is 14 residues long. Trimming removed 4 bases from V and 2 bases from J, with 11 bases in between. CDR3 loop: CASSSSGPNYGYTF. The DNA of the CDR3 is TGTGCCAGCAGTTCGTCCGGGCCCAACTATGGCTACACCTTC.